The T cell receptor beta chain described here comes from a study of OX40 agonist ivuxolimab in advanced cancers. As for the study in general: The patients got ivuxolimab, which is an agonistic anti-OX40 (CD134) antibody. Recorded diagnoses for dose-escalation patients were hepatocellular carcinoma, melanoma, renal cell or head and neck cancer.

With regard to this clone: Its antigen remains unknown.

Libraries were prepared by immunoSEQ multiplex PCR; TCRdb keeps only in-frame clonotypes and omits some of them. The table records approximately 15,000 clones, 70% to 90% of them present only once. Whole-study results and caveats: Dose levels from 0.1 to 3.0 mg/kg saw CD4+ and CD8+ blood T cells expand clonally by week 6. The specificity for antigen of the expanded peripheral T cells was not determined.

V lost 3 bases and J lost 5; bases outside the gene matches: 7. The CDR3 consists of 14 residues. In germline, CDR1 is SQVTM, CDR2 ANQGSEA. The sequence derives from an adult with an advanced solid tumor such as melanoma, head and neck, liver or kidney cancer. This chain uses TRBV29-1 with TRBJ2-5; 9 bases fit TRBD1. Sequencing was performed on CD4+ or CD8+ T cells sorted from blood, taken in a trial of the OX40 agonist ivuxolimab. CDR3 loop: CSVDLGQGRETQYF. Here the CDR3 DNA reads TGCAGCGTTGACCTGGGACAGGGTAGGGAGACCCAGTACTTC.